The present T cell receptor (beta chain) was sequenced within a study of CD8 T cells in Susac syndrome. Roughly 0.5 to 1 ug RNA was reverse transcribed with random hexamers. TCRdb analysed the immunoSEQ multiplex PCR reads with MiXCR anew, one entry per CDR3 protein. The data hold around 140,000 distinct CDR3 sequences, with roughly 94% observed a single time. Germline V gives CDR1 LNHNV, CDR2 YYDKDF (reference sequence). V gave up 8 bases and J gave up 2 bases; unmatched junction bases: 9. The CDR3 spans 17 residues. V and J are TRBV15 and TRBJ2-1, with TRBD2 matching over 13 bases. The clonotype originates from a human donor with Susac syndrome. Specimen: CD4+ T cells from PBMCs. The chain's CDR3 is CATQRSGTSGAYNEQFF. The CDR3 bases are TGTGCCACCCAAAGGTCGGGGACTAGCGGGGCCTACAATGAGCAGTTCTTC.